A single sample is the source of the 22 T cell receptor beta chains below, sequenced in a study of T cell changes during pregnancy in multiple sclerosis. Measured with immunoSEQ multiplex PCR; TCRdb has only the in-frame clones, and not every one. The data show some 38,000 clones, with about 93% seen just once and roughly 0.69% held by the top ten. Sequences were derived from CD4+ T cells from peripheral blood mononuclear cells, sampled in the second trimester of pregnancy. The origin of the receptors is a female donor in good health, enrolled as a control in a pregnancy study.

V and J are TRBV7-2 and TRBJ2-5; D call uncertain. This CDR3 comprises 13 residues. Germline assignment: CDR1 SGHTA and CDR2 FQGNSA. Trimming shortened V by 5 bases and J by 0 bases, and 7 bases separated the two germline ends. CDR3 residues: CASSPSYQETQYF. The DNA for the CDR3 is TGTGCCAGCAGCCCTTCGTACCAAGAGACCCAGTACTTC. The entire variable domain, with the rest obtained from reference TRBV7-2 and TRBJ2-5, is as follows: GAGVSQSPSNKVTEKGKDVELRCDPISGHTALYWYRQSLGQGLEFLIYFQGNSAPDKSGLPSDRFSAERTGGSVSTLTIQRTQQEDSAVYLCASSPSYQETQYFGPGTRLLVL.

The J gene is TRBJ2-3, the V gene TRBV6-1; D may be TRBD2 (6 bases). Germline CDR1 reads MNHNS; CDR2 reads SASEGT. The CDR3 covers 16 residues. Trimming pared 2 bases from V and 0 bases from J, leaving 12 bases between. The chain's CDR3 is CASSEPLAPSTDTQYF. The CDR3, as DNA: TGTGCCAGCAGTGAACCCCTAGCGCCTAGCACAGATACGCAGTATTTT.

Written as DNA, the CDR3 is TGTGCCACCAGCATATACACAGGGCCGGCCAAAAACATTCAGTACTTC. As protein: CATSIYTGPAKNIQYF. The rearrangement joins TRBV15 to TRBJ2-4; a weak D match, TRBD1 (6 bases). From germline, CDR1 is LNHNV and CDR2 YYDKDF (reference sequence). V lost 4 bases, J lost 1 base, and 14 bases lay in between. There are 16 residues in the CDR3.

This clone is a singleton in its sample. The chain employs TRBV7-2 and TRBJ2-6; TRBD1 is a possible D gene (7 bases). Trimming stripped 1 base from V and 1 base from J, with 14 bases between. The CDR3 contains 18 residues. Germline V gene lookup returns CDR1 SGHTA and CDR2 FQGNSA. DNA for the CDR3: TGTGCCAGCAGCTTAGGGCCAGGGGGGCTTTCTGGGGCCAACGTCCTGACTTTC. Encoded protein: CASSLGPGGLSGANVLTF.

CDR3 residues: CASSLAKAGANTGELFF. Here the CDR3 DNA reads TGTGCCAGCAGCTTAGCGAAGGCGGGGGCGAACACCGGGGAGCTGTTTTTT. V gene TRBV7-9 combines with J gene TRBJ2-2; 7 bases map to TRBD2. With V trimmed by 0 bases and J by 0 bases, 4 bases remained unmatched. Germline assignment: CDR1 SEHNR and CDR2 FQNEAQ (reference sequence). The CDR3 covers 17 residues.

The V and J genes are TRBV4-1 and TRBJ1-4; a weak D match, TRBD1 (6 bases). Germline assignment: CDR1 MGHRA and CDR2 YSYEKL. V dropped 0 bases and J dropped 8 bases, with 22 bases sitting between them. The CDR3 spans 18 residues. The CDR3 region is CASSQDQKVQGPGEKLFF. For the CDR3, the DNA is TGCGCCAGCAGCCAAGACCAGAAGGTACAGGGTCCGGGGGAAAAACTGTTTTTT.

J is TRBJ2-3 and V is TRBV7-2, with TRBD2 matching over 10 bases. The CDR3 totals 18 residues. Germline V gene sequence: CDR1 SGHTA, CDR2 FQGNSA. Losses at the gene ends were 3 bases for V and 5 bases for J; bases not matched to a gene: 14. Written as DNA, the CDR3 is TGTGCCAGCAGCTTTGCCGCTCAAGCGGGGGGGGCGGGAGATACGCAGTATTTT. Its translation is CASSFAAQAGGAGDTQYF.

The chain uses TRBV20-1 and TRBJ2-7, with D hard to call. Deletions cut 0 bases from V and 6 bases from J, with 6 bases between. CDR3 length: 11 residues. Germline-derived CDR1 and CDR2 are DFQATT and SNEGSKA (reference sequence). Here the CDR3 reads CSAREGSEQYF. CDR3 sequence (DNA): TGCAGTGCTAGAGAGGGCAGCGAGCAGTACTTC.

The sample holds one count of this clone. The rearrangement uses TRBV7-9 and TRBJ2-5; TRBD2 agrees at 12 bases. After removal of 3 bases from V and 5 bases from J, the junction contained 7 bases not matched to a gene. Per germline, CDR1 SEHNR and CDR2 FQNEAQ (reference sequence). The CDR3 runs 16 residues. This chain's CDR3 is CASSFITSGGKETQYF. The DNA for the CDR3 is TGTGCCAGCAGCTTCATCACTAGCGGGGGGAAGGAGACCCAGTACTTC.

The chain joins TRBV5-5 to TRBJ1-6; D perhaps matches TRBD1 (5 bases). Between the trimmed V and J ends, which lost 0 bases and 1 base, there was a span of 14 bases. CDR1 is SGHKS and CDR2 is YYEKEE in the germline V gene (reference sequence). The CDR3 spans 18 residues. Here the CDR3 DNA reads TGTGCCAGCAGCTTGGCCGGCCAGGGCGAGTCCTATAATTCACCCCTCCACTTT. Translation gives CASSLAGQGESYNSPLHF.

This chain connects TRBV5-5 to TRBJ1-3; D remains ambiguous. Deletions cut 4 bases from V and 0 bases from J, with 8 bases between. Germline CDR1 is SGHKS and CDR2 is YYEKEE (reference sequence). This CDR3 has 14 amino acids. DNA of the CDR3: TGTGCCAGCAGCCTATCTACCTCTGGAAACACCATATATTTT. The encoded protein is CASSLSTSGNTIYF.

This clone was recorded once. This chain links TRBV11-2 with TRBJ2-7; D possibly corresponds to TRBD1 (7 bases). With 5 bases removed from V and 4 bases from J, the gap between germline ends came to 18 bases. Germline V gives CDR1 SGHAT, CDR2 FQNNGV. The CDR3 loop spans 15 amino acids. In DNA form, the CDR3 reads TGTGCCAGCAGCCCACGTGGAGGGGGCACGTACGAGCAGTACTTC. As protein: CASSPRGGGTYEQYF. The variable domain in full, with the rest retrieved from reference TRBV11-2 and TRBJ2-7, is EAGVAQSPRYKIIEKRQSVAFWCNPISGHATLYWYQQILGQGPKLLIQFQNNGVVDDSQLPKDRFSAERLKGVDSTLKIQPAKLEDSAVYLCASSPRGGGTYEQYFGPGTRLTVT.

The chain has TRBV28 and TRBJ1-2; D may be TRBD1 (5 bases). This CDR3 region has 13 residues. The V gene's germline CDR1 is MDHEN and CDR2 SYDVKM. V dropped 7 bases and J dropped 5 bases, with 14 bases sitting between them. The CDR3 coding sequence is TGTGCCAGCACCCCGGGAGGGGTTTATGGCTACACCTTC. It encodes CASTPGGVYGYTF.

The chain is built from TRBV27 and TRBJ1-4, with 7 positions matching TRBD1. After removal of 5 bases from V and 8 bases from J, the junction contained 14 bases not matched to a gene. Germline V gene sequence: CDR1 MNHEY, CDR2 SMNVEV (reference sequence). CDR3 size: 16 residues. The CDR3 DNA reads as TGTGCCAGCAGTCCCCGGGTAGGCAGGGGGAACGAAAAACTGTTTTTT. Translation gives CASSPRVGRGNEKLFF. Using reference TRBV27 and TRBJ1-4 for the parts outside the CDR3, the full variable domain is EAQVTQNPRYLITVTGKKLTVTCSQNMNHEYMSWYRQDPGLGLRQIYYSMNVEVTDKGDVPEGYKVSRKEKRNFPLILESPSPNQTSLYFCASSPRVGRGNEKLFFGSGTQLSVL.

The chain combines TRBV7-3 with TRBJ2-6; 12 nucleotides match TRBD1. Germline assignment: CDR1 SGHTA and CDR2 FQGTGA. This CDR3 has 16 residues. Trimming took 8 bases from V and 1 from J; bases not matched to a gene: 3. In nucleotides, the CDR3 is TGTGCCAGCGGGGGACAGGGGGCTTCTGGGGCCAACGTCCTGACTTTC. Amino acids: CASGGQGASGANVLTF.

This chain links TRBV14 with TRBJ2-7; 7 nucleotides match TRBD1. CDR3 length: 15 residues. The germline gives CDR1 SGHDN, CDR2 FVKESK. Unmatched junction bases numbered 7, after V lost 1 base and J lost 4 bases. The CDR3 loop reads CASSQVGKGAYEQYF. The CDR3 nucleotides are TGTGCCAGCAGCCAAGTGGGGAAGGGGGCTTACGAGCAGTACTTC. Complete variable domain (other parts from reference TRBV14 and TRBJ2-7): EAGVTQFPSHSVIEKGQTVTLRCDPISGHDNLYWYRRVMGKEIKFLLHFVKESKQDESGMPNNRFLAERTGGTYSTLKVQPAELEDSGVYFCASSQVGKGAYEQYFGPGTRLTVT.

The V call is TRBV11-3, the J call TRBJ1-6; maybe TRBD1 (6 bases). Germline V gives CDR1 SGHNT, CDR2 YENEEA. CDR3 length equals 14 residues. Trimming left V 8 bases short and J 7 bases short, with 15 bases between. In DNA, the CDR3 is TGTGCCAGCCGAACAGGGTCCGAAAATTCACCCCTCCACTTT. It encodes CASRTGSENSPLHF.

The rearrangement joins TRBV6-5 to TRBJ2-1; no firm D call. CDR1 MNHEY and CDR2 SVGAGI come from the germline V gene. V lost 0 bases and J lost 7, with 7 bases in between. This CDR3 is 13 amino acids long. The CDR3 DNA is TGTGCCAGCAGTTACTCGAGGTGGAATGAGCAGTTCTTC. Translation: CASSYSRWNEQFF.

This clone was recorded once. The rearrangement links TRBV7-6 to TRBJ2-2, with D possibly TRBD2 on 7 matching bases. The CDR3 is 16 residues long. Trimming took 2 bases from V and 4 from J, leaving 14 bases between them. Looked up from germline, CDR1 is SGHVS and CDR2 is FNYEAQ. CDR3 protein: CASSLRGGLSTGELFF. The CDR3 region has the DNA TGTGCCAGCAGCTTAAGGGGGGGCCTGAGCACCGGGGAGCTGTTTTTT.

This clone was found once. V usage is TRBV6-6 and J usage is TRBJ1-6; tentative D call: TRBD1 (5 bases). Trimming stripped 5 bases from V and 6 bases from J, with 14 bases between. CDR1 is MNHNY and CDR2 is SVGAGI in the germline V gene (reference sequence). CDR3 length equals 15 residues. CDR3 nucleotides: TGTGCCAGCAGTAGGGGTCAGGGCCCTAATTCACCCCTCCACTTT. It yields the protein CASSRGQGPNSPLHF.

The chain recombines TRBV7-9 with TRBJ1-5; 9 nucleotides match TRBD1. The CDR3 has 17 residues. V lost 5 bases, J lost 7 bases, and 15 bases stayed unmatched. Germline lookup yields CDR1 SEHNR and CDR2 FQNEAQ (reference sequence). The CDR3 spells CASSPATGTGFSQPQHF. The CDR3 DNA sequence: TGTGCCAGCAGCCCCGCGACGGGGACAGGGTTTTCCCAGCCCCAGCATTTT.

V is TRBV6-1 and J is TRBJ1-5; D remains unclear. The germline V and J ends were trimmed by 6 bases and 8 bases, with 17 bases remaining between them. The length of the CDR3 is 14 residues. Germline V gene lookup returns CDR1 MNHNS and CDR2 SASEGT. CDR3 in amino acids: CASSLPGGAKPQHF. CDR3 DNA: TGTGCCAGCAGCCTCCCGGGAGGCGCGAAGCCCCAGCATTTT.